Here is one T cell receptor (beta chain) with its context. The target antigen is unknown. This entry is derived from a study of shared clonotypes between healthy human individuals. Findings and caveats of the study: Sharing across four donors was highest in naive CD4 (approximately 5%) and lowest in memory CD8 (around 0.4%).

Assay: immunoSEQ multiplex PCR; the TCRdb copy retains only in-frame clones and omits some. The repertoire holds over 800,000 clones, with 80% to 95% as singletons. CD45RO-negative CD8 cells positively selected for CCR7 made up the naive population, which excluded terminally differentiated effector memory CD45RA+ cells. The origin of this receptor is a man aged 25-40 years in good health. The specimen sequenced was naive CD8+ T cells sorted from blood.

CDR3 bases: TGTGCCAGCAGCTTAGAACACAGGTCCACCGGGGAGCTGTTTTTT. It translates to CASSLEHRSTGELFF. This chain uses TRBV7-9 with TRBJ2-2, with a weak D call TRBD1 (5 bases). Germline CDR1 is SEHNR and CDR2 is FQNEAQ (reference sequence). V dropped 1 base and J dropped 4 bases, with 10 bases sitting between them. The CDR3 runs to 15 residues.